This T cell receptor (beta chain) was sequenced for a study of PD-L1 blockade in urothelial cancer. Study-wide background: Treatment start was followed by blood analysis at 3 weeks (second dose) and again at 6 weeks. A median blood sample held around 130,000 T cells and under 85,000 unique TCRs.

The protocol was immunoSEQ multiplex PCR, while the TCRdb copy is restricted to in-frame clones and leaves out a portion. The table includes some 41,000 clones, approximately 85% detected once. Described time point: peripheral blood 6 weeks after treatment start. Diagnoses among patients were locally advanced or metastatic urothelial carcinoma. Every patient provided from 1 to 8 samples, collected pretreatment and on-treatment. This clone was seen only a few times. V gave up 5 bases and J gave up 1 base, with 9 bases separating them. The CDR3 is made up of 13 amino acids. CDR1 is WNHNN, CDR2 SYGVQD, per germline (reference sequence).

Specimen: PBMCs, collected around atezolizumab (anti-PD-L1) treatment. The sequence was collected from a man aged 65 to 85 with urothelial cancer. The gene calls are TRBV10-1 and TRBJ2-7; D is unresolved. The CDR3: CASSQTPSYEQYF. The CDR3 region has the DNA TGCGCCAGCAGTCAGACACCGTCCTACGAGCAGTACTTC.